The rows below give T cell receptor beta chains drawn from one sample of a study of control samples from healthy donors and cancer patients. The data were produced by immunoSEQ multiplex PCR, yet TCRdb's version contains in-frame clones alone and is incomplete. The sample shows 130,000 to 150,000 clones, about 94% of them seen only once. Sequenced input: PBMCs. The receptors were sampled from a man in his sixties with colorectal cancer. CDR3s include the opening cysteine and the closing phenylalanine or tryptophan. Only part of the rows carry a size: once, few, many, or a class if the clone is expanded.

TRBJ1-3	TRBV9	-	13	CASSVDTGNTIYF
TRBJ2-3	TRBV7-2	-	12	CASSWQRGRLYF
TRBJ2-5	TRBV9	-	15	CASSVGASGQETQYF
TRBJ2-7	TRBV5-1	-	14	CASSRATGAYEQYF
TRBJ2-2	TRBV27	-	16	CASSPRTGISTGELFF
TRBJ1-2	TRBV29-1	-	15	CSVEDAKVEGLGYTF
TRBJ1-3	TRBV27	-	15	CASSLEAGSGNTIYF
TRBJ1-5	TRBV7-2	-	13	CASSRQNDQPQHF
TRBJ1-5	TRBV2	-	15	CASRSGTGGRQPQHF
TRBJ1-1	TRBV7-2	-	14	CASSPQGSYTEAFF
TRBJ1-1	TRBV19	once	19	CASSIAHYDRGPRDTEAFF
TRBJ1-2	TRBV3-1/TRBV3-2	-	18	CASSPGSDGTKPDYGYTF
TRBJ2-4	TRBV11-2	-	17	CASSLDRGPLAKNIQYF
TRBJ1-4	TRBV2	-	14	CASNYRAGNEKLFF
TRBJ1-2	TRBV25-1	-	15	CASSEGGELDYGYTF
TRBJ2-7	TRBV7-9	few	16	CASSSSLGTLSYEQYF
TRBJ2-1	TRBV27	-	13	CASRPGSPPQQFF
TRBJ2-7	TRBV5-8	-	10	CASEGAEQYF
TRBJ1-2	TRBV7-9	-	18	CASSPYRTGLALDYGYTF
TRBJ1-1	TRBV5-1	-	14	CASSVTGGNTEAFF
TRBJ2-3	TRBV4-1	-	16	CASSHVVLQGGDTQYF
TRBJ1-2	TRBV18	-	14	CASSPVRNIIDYTF